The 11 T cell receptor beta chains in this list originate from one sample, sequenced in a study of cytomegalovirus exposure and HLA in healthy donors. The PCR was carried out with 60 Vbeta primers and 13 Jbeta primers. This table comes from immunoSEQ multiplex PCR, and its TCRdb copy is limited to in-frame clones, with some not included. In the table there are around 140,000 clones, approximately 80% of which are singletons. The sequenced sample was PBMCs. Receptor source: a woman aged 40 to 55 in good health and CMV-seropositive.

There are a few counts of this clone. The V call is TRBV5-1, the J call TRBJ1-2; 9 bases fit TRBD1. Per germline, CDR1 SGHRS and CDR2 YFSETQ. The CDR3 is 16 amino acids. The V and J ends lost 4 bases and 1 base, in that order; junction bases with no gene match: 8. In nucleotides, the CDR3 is TGCGCCAGCAGCGACGGGACAGGGAATCATAACTATGGCTACACCTTC. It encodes CASSDGTGNHNYGYTF.

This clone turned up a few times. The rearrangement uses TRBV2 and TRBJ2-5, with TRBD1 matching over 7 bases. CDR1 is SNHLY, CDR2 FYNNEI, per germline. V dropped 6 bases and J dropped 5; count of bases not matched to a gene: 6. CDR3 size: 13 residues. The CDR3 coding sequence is TGTGCCAGCAGCCGGACAGGCGGGGAGACCCAGTACTTC. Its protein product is CASSRTGGETQYF. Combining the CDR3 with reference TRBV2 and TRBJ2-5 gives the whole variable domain EPEVTQTPSHQVTQMGQEVILRCVPISNHLYFYWYRQILGQKVEFLVSFYNNEISEKSEIFDDQFSVERPDGSNFTLKIRSTKLEDSAMYFCASSRTGGETQYFGPGTRLLVL.

CDR3 coding DNA: TGTGCCTGGCGAGCAGGGCTAAGCTCCTACGAGCAGTACTTC. Amino acid sequence: CAWRAGLSSYEQYF. This chain uses TRBV30 with TRBJ2-7; tentatively, D is TRBD1 (5 bases). The V and J ends lost 5 bases and 0 bases respectively, with 14 bases between them. Germline CDR1 GTSNPN, CDR2 SVGIG (reference sequence). This CDR3 is built from 14 residues.

This CDR3 is CASSSGLAGYNEQFF. CDR3 nucleotides: TGCGCCAGCAGCTCGGGACTAGCGGGTTACAATGAGCAGTTCTTC. The V gene is TRBV5-1, the J gene TRBJ2-1; 12 bases line up with TRBD2. V shed 3 bases, J shed 4 bases, and the junction held 2 bases outside the gene matches. The CDR3 sequence is 15 residues long. CDR1 is SGHRS and CDR2 is YFSETQ in the germline V gene.

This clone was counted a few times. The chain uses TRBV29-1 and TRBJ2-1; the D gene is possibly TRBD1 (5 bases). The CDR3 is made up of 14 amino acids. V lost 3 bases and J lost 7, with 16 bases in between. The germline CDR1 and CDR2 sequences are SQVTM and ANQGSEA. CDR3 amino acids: CSVEGFLKGNEQFF. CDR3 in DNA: TGCAGCGTTGAGGGCTTCCTAAAGGGGAATGAGCAGTTCTTC.

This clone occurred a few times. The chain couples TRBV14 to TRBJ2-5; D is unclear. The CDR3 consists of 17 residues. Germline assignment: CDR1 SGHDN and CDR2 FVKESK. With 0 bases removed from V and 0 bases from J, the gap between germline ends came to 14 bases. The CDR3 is CASSQDRRLTYQETQYF. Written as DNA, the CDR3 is TGTGCCAGCAGCCAAGACAGGCGCCTGACGTACCAAGAGACCCAGTACTTC.

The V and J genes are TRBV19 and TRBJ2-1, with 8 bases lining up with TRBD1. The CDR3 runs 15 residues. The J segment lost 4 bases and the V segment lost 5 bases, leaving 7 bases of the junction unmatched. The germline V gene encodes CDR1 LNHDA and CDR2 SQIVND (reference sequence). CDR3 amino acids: CASSPDRGTYNEQFF. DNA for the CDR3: TGTGCCAGTAGTCCAGACAGGGGTACATACAATGAGCAGTTCTTC.

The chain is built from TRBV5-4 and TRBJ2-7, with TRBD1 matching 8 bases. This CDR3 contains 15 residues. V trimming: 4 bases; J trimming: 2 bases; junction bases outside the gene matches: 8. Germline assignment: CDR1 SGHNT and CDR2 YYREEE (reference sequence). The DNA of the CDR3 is TGTGCCAGCAGCCCGAGGGGACAGGACACCTACGAGCAGTACTTC. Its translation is CASSPRGQDTYEQYF. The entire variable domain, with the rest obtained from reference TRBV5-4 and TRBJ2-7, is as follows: ETGVTQSPTHLIKTRGQQVTLRCSSQSGHNTVSWYQQALGQGPQFIFQYYREEENGRGNFPPRFSGLQFPNYSSELNVNALELDDSALYLCASSPRGQDTYEQYFGPGTRLTVT.

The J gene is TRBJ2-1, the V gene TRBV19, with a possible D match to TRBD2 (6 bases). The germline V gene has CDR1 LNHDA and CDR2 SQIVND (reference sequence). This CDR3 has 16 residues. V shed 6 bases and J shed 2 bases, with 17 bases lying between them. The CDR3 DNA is TGTGCCAGTAGGCCCGCCTCGCGGGGCACCTACAATGAGCAGTTCTTC. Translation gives CASRPASRGTYNEQFF.

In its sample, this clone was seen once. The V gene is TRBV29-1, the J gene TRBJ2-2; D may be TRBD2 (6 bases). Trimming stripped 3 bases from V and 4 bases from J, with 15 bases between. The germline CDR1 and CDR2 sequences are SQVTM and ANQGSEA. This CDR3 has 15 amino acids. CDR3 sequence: CSVEALGGATGELFF. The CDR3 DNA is TGCAGCGTTGAGGCCCTCGGAGGGGCCACCGGGGAGCTGTTTTTT.

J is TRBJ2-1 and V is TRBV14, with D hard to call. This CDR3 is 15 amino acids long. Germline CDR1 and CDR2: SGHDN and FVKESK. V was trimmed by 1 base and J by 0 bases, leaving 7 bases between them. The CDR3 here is CASSQAPSSYNEQFF. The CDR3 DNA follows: TGTGCCAGCAGCCAAGCTCCCTCCTCCTACAATGAGCAGTTCTTC.